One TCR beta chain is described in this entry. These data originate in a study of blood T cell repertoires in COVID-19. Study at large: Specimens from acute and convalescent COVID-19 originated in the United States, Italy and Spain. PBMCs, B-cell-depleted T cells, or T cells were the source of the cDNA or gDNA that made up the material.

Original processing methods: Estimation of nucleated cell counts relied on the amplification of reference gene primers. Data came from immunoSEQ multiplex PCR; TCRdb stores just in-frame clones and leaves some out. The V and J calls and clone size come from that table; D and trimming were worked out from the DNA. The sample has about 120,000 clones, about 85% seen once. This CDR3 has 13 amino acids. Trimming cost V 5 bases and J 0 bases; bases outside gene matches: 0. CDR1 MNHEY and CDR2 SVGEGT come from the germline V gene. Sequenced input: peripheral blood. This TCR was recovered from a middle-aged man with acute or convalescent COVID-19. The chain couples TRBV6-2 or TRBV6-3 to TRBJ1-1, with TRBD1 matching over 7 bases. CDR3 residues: CASSGQVNTEAFF. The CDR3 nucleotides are TGTGCCAGCAGTGGACAGGTGAACACTGAAGCTTTCTTT.